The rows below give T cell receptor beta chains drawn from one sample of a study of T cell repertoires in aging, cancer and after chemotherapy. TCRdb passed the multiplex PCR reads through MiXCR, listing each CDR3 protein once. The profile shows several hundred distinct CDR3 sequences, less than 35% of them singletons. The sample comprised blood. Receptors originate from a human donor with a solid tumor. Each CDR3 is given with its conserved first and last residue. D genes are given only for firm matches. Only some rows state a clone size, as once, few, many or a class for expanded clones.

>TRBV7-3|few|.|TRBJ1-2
TGTGCCAGCAGCTCCCCGCAGATTTCCCCTTATGGCTACACCTTC
CASSSPQISPYGYTF
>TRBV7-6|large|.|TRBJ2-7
TGTGCCAGCAGCTTCCAGACAGGCGCCGAGCAGTACTTC
CASSFQTGAEQYF
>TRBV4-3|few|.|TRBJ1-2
TGCGCCAGCAGCCCCCCGGAGGGGGTAGGAGGCTACACCTTC
CASSPPEGVGGYTF
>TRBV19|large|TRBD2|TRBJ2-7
TGTGCCAGTAGTCCCCGTGGTAGCGGGACCCTCGAGCAGTACTTC
CASSPRGSGTLEQYF
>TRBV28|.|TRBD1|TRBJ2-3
TGTGCCAGCAGCCCCAGGGGGCGCACAGATACGCAGTATTTT
CASSPRGRTDTQYF
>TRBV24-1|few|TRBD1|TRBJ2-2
TGTGCCACCAGTGCCCTATGGGTCGGGACAGGAGTCACCGGGGAGCTGTTTTTT
CATSALWVGTGVTGELFF
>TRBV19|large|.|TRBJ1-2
TGTGCCAGTAGTCCGCGGGACCCCACTAAGGATGGCTACACCTTC
CASSPRDPTKDGYTF
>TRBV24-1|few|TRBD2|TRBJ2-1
TGTGCCACCAGTGATTCGTGGACTAGCGGAGACCATTACAATGAGCAGTTCTTC
CATSDSWTSGDHYNEQFF
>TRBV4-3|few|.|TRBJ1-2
TGCGCCAGCAGTCCCGACACCTCTAACTATGGCTACACCTTC
CASSPDTSNYGYTF
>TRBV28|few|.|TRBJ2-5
TGTGCCAGCAGCCCACCGGGCTGGGAGACCCAGTACTTC
CASSPPGWETQYF
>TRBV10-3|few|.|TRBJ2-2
TGTGCCATCGGAGTACAAAACACCGGGGAGCTGTTTTTT
CAIGVQNTGELFF
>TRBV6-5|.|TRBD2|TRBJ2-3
TGTGCCAGCAGTTACTCGAGCGGGGAGCCAGATACGCAGTATTTT
CASSYSSGEPDTQYF
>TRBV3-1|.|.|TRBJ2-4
TGTGCCAGCAGCCAAGCCGGGACCTTAGCCAAAAACATTCAGTACTTC
CASSQAGTLAKNIQYF
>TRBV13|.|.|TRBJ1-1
TGTGCCAGCAGAGTGCGTGGGTGGACGAACACTGAAGCTTTCTTT
CASRVRGWTNTEAFF
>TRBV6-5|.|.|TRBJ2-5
TGTGCCAGCAGCAGTCCCATAACGGAGACCCAGTACTTC
CASSSPITETQYF
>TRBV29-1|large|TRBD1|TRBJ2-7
TGCAGCGTTGAAGGTTCGGACAGGGGACCTTACGAGCAGTACTTC
CSVEGSDRGPYEQYF
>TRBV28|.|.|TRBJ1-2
TGTGCCAGCAGTGAAGGTGGCTACACCTTC
CASSEGGYTF
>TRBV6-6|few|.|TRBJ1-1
TGTGCCAGCATTAAAAGTTGGCAGAACACTGAAGCTTTCTTT
CASIKSWQNTEAFF
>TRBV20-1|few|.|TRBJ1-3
TGCAGTGCTCGCTGGGGTAGCACCATATATTTT
CSARWGSTIYF
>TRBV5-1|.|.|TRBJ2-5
TGCGCCAGCAGCTTGGACCCAGGGAGGGAGACCCAGTACTTC
CASSLDPGRETQYF
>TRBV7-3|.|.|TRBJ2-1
TGTGCCAGCAGTCTTAAGTTTGGTGAGCAGTTCTTC
CASSLKFGEQFF
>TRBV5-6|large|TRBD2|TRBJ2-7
TGTGCCAGCAGCCAGGGACTAGCGGGACTTGTGGGCGAGCAGTACTTC
CASSQGLAGLVGEQYF
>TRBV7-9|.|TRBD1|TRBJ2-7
TGTGCCAGCAGCCTCGGACAGGGGGCCTACGAGCAGTACTTC
CASSLGQGAYEQYF
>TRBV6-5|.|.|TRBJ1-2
TGTGCCAGCAGACAAACCCCTAACTATGGCTACACCTTC
CASRQTPNYGYTF
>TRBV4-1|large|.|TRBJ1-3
TGCGCCAGCAGCCCGCGCAGCGCAGGAGGAAACACCATATATTTT
CASSPRSAGGNTIYF
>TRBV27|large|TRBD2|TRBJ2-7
TGTGCCAGCAGTTGGGACGCAGGGACTAGCGCTTACGAGCAGTACTTC
CASSWDAGTSAYEQYF
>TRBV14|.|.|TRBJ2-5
TGTGCCAGCAGCCAAACTAGGGAGACCCAGTACTTC
CASSQTRETQYF